Below are 14 T cell receptor beta chains sequenced from a single sample in a study of blood T cell repertoires in COVID-19. Assay: immunoSEQ multiplex PCR; the TCRdb copy retains only in-frame clones and omits some. The repertoire includes approximately 97,000 clones, roughly nine tenths of them detected once, and 1.5% to 2% sits in the top ten. The source material was peripheral blood. The receptors come from a man in his sixties with acute or convalescent COVID-19.

The chain recombines TRBV15 with TRBJ1-5; possible D gene TRBD1, 6 bases. Germline CDR1 and CDR2: LNHNV and YYDKDF (reference sequence). This CDR3 has 15 amino acids. The V and J ends lost 5 bases and 4 bases respectively, with 15 bases between them. This CDR3 is CATSSSQGMNQPQHF. The DNA of the CDR3 is TGTGCCACCAGCTCGTCTCAGGGGATGAATCAGCCCCAGCATTTT. Filled out from reference TRBV15 and TRBJ1-5, the complete variable domain reads DAMVIQNPRYQVTQFGKPVTLSCSQTLNHNVMYWYQQKSSQAPKLLFHYYDKDFNNEADTPDNFQSRRPNTSFCFLDIRSPGLGDTAMYLCATSSSQGMNQPQHFGDGTRLSIL.

Note on this clone: In the same sample, other DNA sequences code for this CDR3. The rearrangement joins TRBV15 to TRBJ1-5; no clear D gene. This CDR3 spans 15 amino acids. Germline loops: CDR1 LNHNV, CDR2 YYDKDF (reference sequence). V lost 0 bases to trimming and J lost 4 bases, with 10 bases between them. CDR3 bases: TGTGCCACCAGCAGAGATAGTCGAGGGAATCAGCCCCAGCATTTT. Protein sequence: CATSRDSRGNQPQHF.

The rearrangement uses TRBV5-1 and TRBJ1-1, with a tentative D call TRBD1 (5 bases). V dropped 5 bases and J dropped 1 base, with 12 bases sitting between them. Germline loops: CDR1 SGHRS, CDR2 YFSETQ. This CDR3 contains 14 residues. The CDR3 nucleotides are TGCGCCAGCAGTTGGGACGGGGGGAACACTGAAGCTTTCTTT. Protein: CASSWDGGNTEAFF.

The gene calls are TRBV7-8 and TRBJ1-5; tentative D call: TRBD1 (6 bases). Trimming removed 1 base from V and 8 bases from J, with 18 bases in between. The CDR3 is made up of 16 amino acids. Germline V gene sequence: CDR1 SGHVS, CDR2 FQNEAQ. DNA of the CDR3: TGTGCCAGCAGCTTAGGGCCGACAGGCCAAGGCAAGCCCCAGCATTTT. Translation gives CASSLGPTGQGKPQHF. Full variable domain (missing parts from reference TRBV7-8 and TRBJ1-5): GAGVSQSPRYKVAKRGQDVALRCDPISGHVSLFWYQQALGQGPEFLTYFQNEAQLDKSGLPSDRFFAERPEGSVSTLKIQRTQQEDSAVYLCASSLGPTGQGKPQHFGDGTRLSIL.

This chain uses TRBV5-1 with TRBJ2-1; 7 nucleotides match TRBD1. Germline V CDR1 and CDR2: SGHRS, YFSETQ. CDR3 length: 15 amino acids. The J segment lost 0 bases and the V segment lost 4 bases, leaving 4 bases of the junction unmatched. The CDR3, as DNA: TGCGCCAGCAGCCGCGAGGGGGCCTCCTACAATGAGCAGTTCTTC. Encoded protein: CASSREGASYNEQFF. The full variable domain, with the rest looked up from reference TRBV5-1 and TRBJ2-1, is KAGVTQTPRYLIKTRGQQVTLSCSPISGHRSVSWYQQTPGQGLQFLFEYFSETQRNKGNFPGRFSGRQFSNSRSEMNVSTLELGDSALYLCASSREGASYNEQFFGPGTRLTVL.

This clone occurred once. The chain has TRBV6-5 and TRBJ1-1; 9 bases line up with TRBD1. Germline CDR1 and CDR2: MNHEY and SVGAGI. V shed 1 base and J 2 bases; nucleotides not matched to a gene: 5. The CDR3 sequence is 16 residues long. CDR3 nucleotides: TGTGCCAGCAGTTACTTGGGACAGGGCTATAACACTGAAGCTTTCTTT. Protein product: CASSYLGQGYNTEAFF.

This sequence joins TRBV29-1 and TRBJ1-2; perhaps TRBD1 as D (5 bases). The germline gives CDR1 SQVTM, CDR2 ANQGSEA. The CDR3 length is 15 residues. With 0 bases removed from V and 5 bases from J, the gap between germline ends came to 16 bases. CDR3 protein: CSVEDESQGWYGYTF. DNA for the CDR3: TGCAGCGTTGAAGATGAGAGCCAGGGATGGTATGGCTACACCTTC.

V gene TRBV5-4 combines with J gene TRBJ2-7; 7 positions match TRBD1. Germline assignment: CDR1 SGHNT and CDR2 YYREEE (reference sequence). V shed 0 bases and J 0 bases; nucleotides not matched to a gene: 3. This CDR3 spans 15 amino acids. The CDR3 spells CASSLAGQSSYEQYF. The CDR3 DNA reads as TGTGCCAGCAGCTTGGCGGGACAGAGCTCCTACGAGCAGTACTTC.

V and J are TRBV19 and TRBJ1-4, with D possibly matching TRBD1 (5 bases). The CDR3 spans 14 residues. V was pared by 7 bases and J by 4 bases, with 13 bases between. CDR1 LNHDA and CDR2 SQIVND come from the germline V gene (reference sequence). The CDR3 DNA sequence: TGTGCCAGTAACCGGGACGGGAGTAATGAAAAACTGTTTTTT. As protein: CASNRDGSNEKLFF. Full variable domain (rest looked up from reference TRBV19 and TRBJ1-4): DGGITQSPKYLFRKEGQNVTLSCEQNLNHDAMYWYRQDPGQGLRLIYYSQIVNDFQKGDIAEGYSVSREKKESFPLTVTSAQKNPTAFYLCASNRDGSNEKLFFGSGTQLSVL.

The chain couples TRBV10-3 to TRBJ2-1; D may be TRBD1 (6 bases). Between the trimmed V and J ends, which lost 8 bases and 8 bases, there was a span of 13 bases. CDR1 and CDR2 from the germline V gene are ENHRY and SYGVKD. The CDR3 sequence is 12 residues long. The DNA of the CDR3 is TGTGCCATCGGAAGGGGGATGGATGAGCAGTTCTTC. Amino acids: CAIGRGMDEQFF.

The CDR3 spells CASSQHSNQPQHF. The CDR3 nucleotides read TGTGCCAGCAGCCAACATAGCAATCAGCCCCAGCATTTT. The chain is built from TRBV14 and TRBJ1-5, with D unclear. Germline V lookup: CDR1 SGHDN, CDR2 FVKESK. The CDR3 loop spans 13 amino acids. The V end lost 2 bases, the J end lost 0 bases, and 2 bases lay between the germline ends.

This clone was seen only a few times. The V and J genes are TRBV18 and TRBJ2-6, with TRBD1 as a possible D gene (6 bases). Germline assignment: CDR1 KGHSH and CDR2 LQKENI. The CDR3 is 21 amino acids. Between the trimmed V and J ends, which lost 4 bases and 6 bases, there was a span of 31 bases. The CDR3 DNA follows: TGTGCCAGCTCACAGAATCCTACAGGGCTACTCACCTCTGGGGAGGCCAACGTCCTGACTTTC. This codes for CASSQNPTGLLTSGEANVLTF.

This clone was recorded a few times. CDR3 coding DNA: TGTGCCAGCAGCCTGCGTGAGACAGGGGGCTTACCCCTCCACTTT. As protein: CASSLRETGGLPLHF. The chain combines TRBV14 with TRBJ1-6; 10 nucleotides agree with TRBD1. Germline loops: CDR1 SGHDN, CDR2 FVKESK. Germline trimming cut 4 bases from V and 12 bases from J; bases unmatched to any gene: 9. The CDR3 length is 15 residues. Drawing the rest from reference TRBV14 and TRBJ1-6, the complete variable domain is EAGVTQFPSHSVIEKGQTVTLRCDPISGHDNLYWYRRVMGKEIKFLLHFVKESKQDESGMPNNRFLAERTGGTYSTLKVQPAELEDSGVYFCASSLRETGGLPLHFGNGTRLTVT.

The V gene is TRBV11-3, the J gene TRBJ2-2, with D possibly matching TRBD2 (6 bases). Deletions cut 1 base from V and 8 bases from J, with 17 bases between. Germline V CDR1 and CDR2: SGHNT, YENEEA. The CDR3 loop spans 16 amino acids. This CDR3 is CASSLVSGLGTGELFF. DNA of the CDR3: TGTGCCAGCAGCTTAGTCTCGGGGCTAGGGACTGGGGAGCTGTTTTTT. The complete variable domain, with remaining parts taken from reference TRBV11-3 and TRBJ2-2, reads EAGVVQSPRYKIIEKKQPVAFWCNPISGHNTLYWYLQNLGQGPELLIRYENEEAVDDSQLPKDRFSAERLKGVDSTLKIQPAELGDSAVYLCASSLVSGLGTGELFFGEGSRLTVL.